Listed below are T cell receptor beta chains from one sample, sequenced in a study of blood T cell repertoires in COVID-19. Profiled with immunoSEQ multiplex PCR; TCRdb holds only in-frame clones, not every one. The sample holds roughly 60,000 clones; around 85% are singletons and the top ten take approximately 12%. Source material: peripheral blood. These receptors were obtained from a human donor in a cohort sampled during active COVID-19. Each CDR3 is given with its conserved first and last residue. Fields, in order: V gene, D gene, clone size, J gene, CDR3 DNA, CDR3 protein. The D gene is left open where the match is weak. Clone size is not always given. Where it is, it says once, few, many or a class for expanded clones.

TRBV5-4	NA	once	TRBJ2-2	TGTGCCAGCACCTCGTGGGGGGACTCCGGGGAGCTGTTTTTT	CASTSWGDSGELFF
TRBV6-2/TRBV6-3	TRBD2	NA	TRBJ2-2	TGTGCCAGCAGTTACCGGGGGGGCACCGCGAACACCGGGGAGCTGTTTTTT	CASSYRGGTANTGELFF
TRBV6-2/TRBV6-3	NA	few	TRBJ2-1	TGTGCCAGCAGTTCGCGGAATGAGCAGTTCTTC	CASSSRNEQFF
TRBV28	NA	NA	TRBJ1-5	TGTGCCAGCAGTTCCCCAGGACAGCTAAATCAGCCCCAGCATTTT	CASSSPGQLNQPQHF
TRBV27	TRBD1	NA	TRBJ2-7	TGTGCCAGCAGTTTATCAGGACAGGGGATATACGAGCAGTACTTC	CASSLSGQGIYEQYF
TRBV7-3	TRBD2	few	TRBJ2-1	TGTGCCAGCAGCTCTAGCGGGCCAAGGGATGAGCAGTTCTTC	CASSSSGPRDEQFF
TRBV3-1/TRBV3-2	TRBD2	NA	TRBJ2-1	TGTGCCAGCAGCCACCGGACTAGCGGGAGAGGTTACAATGAGCAGTTCTTC	CASSHRTSGRGYNEQFF
TRBV6-2/TRBV6-3	TRBD2	NA	TRBJ2-3	TGTGCCAGCAGTACCGGACTAGCGGGAGAAGCAAGAGATACGCAGTATTTT	CASSTGLAGEARDTQYF
TRBV28	TRBD1	NA	TRBJ2-1	TGTGCCAGCAGTTCCCAGGGGGCTCCGAACAATGAGCAGTTCTTC	CASSSQGAPNNEQFF
TRBV5-4	TRBD2	NA	TRBJ2-3	TGTGCCACTCTCCGGGGGGGGGACCACACAGATACGCAGTATTTT	CATLRGGDHTDTQYF
TRBV6-4	TRBD1	NA	TRBJ2-3	TGTGCCAGCAGTGAGACAGGGGGCACAGATACGCAGTATTTT	CASSETGGTDTQYF
TRBV6-2/TRBV6-3	NA	NA	TRBJ1-2	TGTGCCAGCAGTTTAGGGGCTGCTAACTATGGCTACACCTTC	CASSLGAANYGYTF
TRBV11-3	NA	NA	TRBJ2-1	TGTGCCAGCAGCTTAGACAGCTCCTACAATGAGCAGTTCTTC	CASSLDSSYNEQFF
TRBV6-5	NA	NA	TRBJ1-2	TGTGCCAGCAGCCGTACAGGGAACTATGGCTACACCTTC	CASSRTGNYGYTF
TRBV19	TRBD2	NA	TRBJ2-7	TGTGCCAGTAGTATAATAAGTGCTAGCGGGAGGGTGGGGTCCTACGAGCAGTACTTC	CASSIISASGRVGSYEQYF
TRBV28	NA	once	TRBJ1-3	TGTGCCAGCAGTTTACCAGGGCGAAACACCATATATTTT	CASSLPGRNTIYF
TRBV7-2	TRBD2	once	TRBJ2-1	TGTGCCAGCAGCTTAGAGGTCGGGTCAGCGGGAGGGCGGGGTCAGTTCTTC	CASSLEVGSAGGRGQFF
TRBV6-2/TRBV6-3	NA	once	TRBJ2-7	TGTGCCAGCAGTTCGGTGGGAGGCTACGAGCAGTACTTC	CASSSVGGYEQYF
TRBV28	TRBD2	NA	TRBJ2-1	TGTGCCAGCAGTCTTAGCGGGAGATTCTACAATGAGCAGTTCTTC	CASSLSGRFYNEQFF
TRBV2	TRBD1	once	TRBJ1-1	TGTGCCAGGGCGGGGACAGCGCGGAACACTGAAGCTTTCTTT	CARAGTARNTEAFF
TRBV24-1	NA	NA	TRBJ2-5	TGTGCCACCGGAGCTAGGGGATGGGAGACCCAGTACTTC	CATGARGWETQYF
TRBV7-2	NA	NA	TRBJ1-5	TGTGCCAGCAGCGTAGAAGGGAGGAGCAATCAGCCCCAGCATTTT	CASSVEGRSNQPQHF
TRBV11-2	TRBD2	NA	TRBJ2-3	TGTGCCAGCAGCTTAGATTTGGGGGCGGGAGGCGGCACAGATACGCAGTATTTT	CASSLDLGAGGGTDTQYF
TRBV28	NA	NA	TRBJ1-2	TGTGCCAGCAGTTTGTTAGCAGGGGCTGGCGGCTACACCTTC	CASSLLAGAGGYTF
TRBV7-2	TRBD2	NA	TRBJ2-7	TGTGCCAGCAGCTTAGTCTTAGGGGAGGGCTACGAGCAGTACTTC	CASSLVLGEGYEQYF
TRBV11-2	TRBD2	NA	TRBJ2-3	TGTGCCAGCAGCTTAGTGGCGGGAGTAGATACGCAGTATTTT	CASSLVAGVDTQYF
TRBV6-2/TRBV6-3	NA	NA	TRBJ1-2	TGTGCCAGCAGTTACTCGAAAACGGGGGGCTACACCTTC	CASSYSKTGGYTF
TRBV28	NA	NA	TRBJ2-3	TGTGCCATCAACAGGGACACAGATACGCAGTATTTT	CAINRDTDTQYF
TRBV28	NA	NA	TRBJ1-2	TGTGCCAGCAGTTCCGTCCCCTATGGCTACACCTTC	CASSSVPYGYTF
TRBV13	NA	NA	TRBJ1-3	TGTGCCAGCAGCTTAGTTGAGGGGGGGCGCGGAAACACCATATATTTT	CASSLVEGGRGNTIYF
TRBV7-2	NA	NA	TRBJ2-5	TGTGCCAGCTCCCCCACTCGGGAGACCCAGTACTTC	CASSPTRETQYF
TRBV15	NA	NA	TRBJ2-2	TGTGCCACCAGCCCCCGGACGGGAACCGGGGAGCTGTTTTTT	CATSPRTGTGELFF
TRBV28	TRBD2	many	TRBJ2-7	TGTGCCAGCAGTTCCAACCCCGGACTAGCGGTTTACGAGCAGTACTTC	CASSSNPGLAVYEQYF
TRBV15	NA	NA	TRBJ2-1	TGTGCCACCAGCAGAGATCATAACAGGGGGGGTGAGCAGTTCTTC	CATSRDHNRGGEQFF
TRBV10-3	NA	NA	TRBJ2-4	TGTGCCATCAGTGAGGAGTGGGTCGGGATTCAGTACTTC	CAISEEWVGIQYF
TRBV3-1/TRBV3-2	NA	NA	TRBJ1-5	TGTGCCAGCAGCCAAGATTCGACACCAAATCAGCCCCAGCATTTT	CASSQDSTPNQPQHF
TRBV2	TRBD1	few	TRBJ2-1	TGTGCCAGCAGCTTAGACAGGGGGCGCATGGATGAGCAGTTCTTC	CASSLDRGRMDEQFF
TRBV12-5	TRBD2	NA	TRBJ2-1	TGTGCTAGTGGTTTGGGACTAGCGGGACTTAATGAGCAGTTCTTC	CASGLGLAGLNEQFF
TRBV28	TRBD2	once	TRBJ2-5	TGTGCCAGCACTGGGGGACTAGCGGGAGGAGTGGAGACCCAGTACTTC	CASTGGLAGGVETQYF
TRBV30	TRBD1	NA	TRBJ1-3	TGTGCCGCGGCCCTGACAGGGTCTGGAAACACCATATATTTT	CAAALTGSGNTIYF
TRBV18	NA	NA	TRBJ1-5	TGTGCCAGCTCTTCTAGGAAGGATCAGCCCCAGCATTTT	CASSSRKDQPQHF
TRBV11-2	NA	few	TRBJ1-2	TGTGCCAGCAGCAGGCCCGGGACACAAATTAACTATGGCTACACCTTC	CASSRPGTQINYGYTF
TRBV7-8	NA	NA	TRBJ2-1	TGTGCCAGCAGCTTTTGGCAGGGTGGGAATGAGCAGTTCTTC	CASSFWQGGNEQFF
TRBV7-2	TRBD1	NA	TRBJ2-7	TGTGCCAGCAGCTTCGGTCGAAGGGACAGACGCTACGAGCAGTACTTC	CASSFGRRDRRYEQYF
TRBV5-4	NA	NA	TRBJ1-1	TGTGCCAGCAGCTTGGGTGGGCGGGGCGGCACTGAAGCTTTCTTT	CASSLGGRGGTEAFF
TRBV5-1	NA	NA	TRBJ2-3	TGCGCCAGCAGCTTGGCGCACTCGGCAGATACGCAGTATTTT	CASSLAHSADTQYF
TRBV11-3	NA	NA	TRBJ2-1	TGTGCCAGTGAAGGCGGGAATGAGCAGTTCTTC	CASEGGNEQFF
TRBV18	TRBD2	NA	TRBJ2-1	TGTGCCAGCTCGCCTACAGCGGGAGGGGACAATGAGCAGTTCTTC	CASSPTAGGDNEQFF
TRBV15	NA	few	TRBJ1-5	TGTGCCACCAGCAGAGGTTCCGGTGAACAGCCCCAGCATTTT	CATSRGSGEQPQHF
TRBV3-1/TRBV3-2	NA	NA	TRBJ2-3	TGTGCCAGCAGCCGATCTGGTCGACAGGGAGGTCGCACAGATACGCAGTATTTT	CASSRSGRQGGRTDTQYF
TRBV11-2	NA	NA	TRBJ1-2	TGTGCCAGCAGCCCCCTCCAGCGGACGAGGCGGGGCGGCTACACCTTC	CASSPLQRTRRGGYTF
TRBV5-1	TRBD1	NA	TRBJ2-2	TGCGCCAGCAGCCAAAGGACAGGGCGGGACGGGGAGCTGTTTTTT	CASSQRTGRDGELFF